The 14 T cell receptor beta chains listed next were all sequenced from one sample in a study of cytomegalovirus exposure and HLA in healthy donors. This PCR relied on a set of 60 Vbeta primers and 13 Jbeta primers. Repertoires were generated with immunoSEQ multiplex PCR, while TCRdb's copy carries only in-frame clones and drops some. The table lists around 150,000 clones, roughly 63% of them singletons. Sequencing used PBMCs. The receptor set was obtained from a woman in her fifties or sixties in good health and CMV-seropositive.

This chain connects TRBV28 to TRBJ2-7, with TRBD2 identical over 14 bases. In germline, CDR1 is MDHEN, CDR2 SYDVKM. V lost 2 bases to trimming and J lost 6 bases; unmatched junction nucleotides: 9. The CDR3 runs 17 residues. CDR3 residues: CASSLMFGTSGSLEQYF. CDR3 in DNA: TGTGCCAGCAGTTTAATGTTTGGGACTAGCGGGAGCCTCGAGCAGTACTTC.

V gene TRBV10-3 combines with J gene TRBJ1-5; 8 bases are shared with TRBD1. The V gene's germline CDR1 is ENHRY and CDR2 SYGVKD. The CDR3 spans 15 residues. V lost 3 bases and J lost 5; bases outside the gene matches: 6. The CDR3 protein is CAISEGQGGDQPQHF. The CDR3 nucleotides are TGTGCCATCAGTGAAGGACAGGGTGGGGATCAGCCCCAGCATTTT.

The sample holds a few counts of this clone. The genes are TRBV29-1 and TRBJ1-1; tentatively, D is TRBD1 (5 bases). The CDR3 extends over 14 amino acids. V gave up 7 bases and J gave up 0 bases, with 15 bases separating them. The V gene's germline CDR1 is SQVTM and CDR2 ANQGSEA. The DNA of the CDR3 is TGCAGCGCCCGCTTGGGACTTCTGAACACTGAAGCTTTCTTT. Its translation is CSARLGLLNTEAFF.

This clone was counted a few times. The chain couples TRBV2 to TRBJ1-1; 7 bases map to TRBD1. The junction had 4 bases not matched to a gene; V was cut back by 7 bases and J by 2 bases. The CDR3 totals 13 residues. Per germline, CDR1 SNHLY and CDR2 FYNNEI. CDR3 DNA sequence: TGTGCCAGCATGGGGACAGAAAACACTGAAGCTTTCTTT. Translated, it gives CASMGTENTEAFF.

The V gene is TRBV28, the J gene TRBJ2-1; the match to TRBD2 covers 7 bases. The germline V gene encodes CDR1 MDHEN and CDR2 SYDVKM. Trimming cost V 4 bases and J 9 bases; bases outside gene matches: 9. The CDR3 loop spans 14 amino acids. The CDR3, as DNA: TGTGCCAGCAGTTGGGGCGGGAGATCGGGTGAGCAGTTCTTC. This encodes CASSWGGRSGEQFF.

This clone was counted ten times or more. CDR3 in DNA: TGTGCCAGCAGTTTGGTAGCGGGAGATCCCTACAATGAGCAGTTCTTC. Protein sequence: CASSLVAGDPYNEQFF. The chain has TRBV27 and TRBJ2-1; 9 bases are a match to TRBD2. CDR1 MNHEY and CDR2 SMNVEV come from the germline V gene (reference sequence). Unmatched junction bases numbered 5, after V lost 3 bases and J lost 2 bases. This CDR3 is built from 16 residues.

The gene calls are TRBV4-2 and TRBJ2-7, with D possibly matching TRBD1 (6 bases). CDR3 length equals 16 residues. Germline V gives CDR1 LGHNA, CDR2 YNFKEQ. V was shortened by 3 bases and J by 5 bases, with 20 bases between the two germline ends. The CDR3: CASSQYATGTTDEQYF. Written as DNA, the CDR3 is TGTGCCAGCAGCCAGTACGCCACCGGGACAACAGACGAGCAGTACTTC.

The rearrangement uses TRBV30 and TRBJ1-5; 7 bases are shared with TRBD1. Germline V gene sequence: CDR1 GTSNPN, CDR2 SVGIG (reference sequence). The length of the CDR3 is 13 residues. V gave up 5 bases and J gave up 3 bases; unmatched junction bases: 4. This CDR3 is CAWGTGDNQPQHF. CDR3 DNA: TGTGCCTGGGGAACAGGGGACAATCAGCCCCAGCATTTT.

The chain is built from TRBV28 and TRBJ2-7; 11 bases are a match to TRBD1. V lost 7 bases to trimming and J lost 4 bases; unmatched junction nucleotides: 9. The germline CDR1 and CDR2 sequences are MDHEN and SYDVKM. CDR3 size: 15 residues. This CDR3 reads CASTYGDRGTYEQYF. In nucleotides, the CDR3 is TGTGCCAGCACCTACGGGGACAGGGGGACTTACGAGCAGTACTTC.

The rearrangement joins TRBV5-1 to TRBJ1-4, with TRBD1 matching over 9 bases. The CDR3 is 14 residues long. The V and J ends lost 3 bases and 4 bases, in that order; junction bases with no gene match: 1. CDR1 and CDR2 from the germline V gene are SGHRS and YFSETQ. CDR3 sequence (DNA): TGCGCCAGCAGCTGGACAGGGGTTAATGAAAAACTGTTTTTT. Protein: CASSWTGVNEKLFF.

This chain connects TRBV9 to TRBJ2-7; the match to TRBD1 covers 7 bases. CDR1 and CDR2 (germline): SGDLS, YYNGEE. V gave up 4 bases and J gave up 6 bases; unmatched junction bases: 16. This CDR3 comprises 16 residues. Here the CDR3 DNA reads TGTGCCAGCAGCCCCGGGACAGCTGGGCTAGCAACCGAGCAGTACTTC. Its translation: CASSPGTAGLATEQYF.

This clone was seen a few times. The chain has TRBV30 and TRBJ1-3; the match to TRBD1 covers 7 bases. CDR1 GTSNPN and CDR2 SVGIG come from the germline V gene (reference sequence). CDR3 length equals 14 residues. The V segment lost 5 bases and the J segment 0 bases; nucleotides outside the gene matches: 4. The CDR3 region is CAWQTGFSGNTIYF. CDR3 nucleotide sequence: TGTGCCTGGCAGACAGGGTTCTCTGGAAACACCATATATTTT.

This clone was seen a handful of times. J is TRBJ2-1 and V is TRBV5-4, with D perhaps matching TRBD2 (6 bases). Germline lookup yields CDR1 SGHNT and CDR2 YYREEE (reference sequence). This CDR3 comprises 14 residues. Trimming shortened V by 4 bases and J by 7 bases, and 15 bases separated the two germline ends. The CDR3: CASSPRGEWNEQFF. The DNA for the CDR3 is TGTGCCAGCAGCCCGCGGGGCGAATGGAATGAGCAGTTCTTC.

CDR3 sequence: CASSPDRNSGANVLTF. The DNA for the CDR3 is TGTGCCAGCAGCCCGGACAGGAACTCTGGGGCCAACGTCCTGACTTTC. The chain combines TRBV7-3 with TRBJ2-6; 7 bases align to TRBD1. Germline V gives CDR1 SGHTA, CDR2 FQGTGA. This CDR3 has 16 residues. Trimming at V came to 5 bases and at J to 0 bases, leaving 4 bases not matched to a gene.